This T cell receptor beta chain was sequenced in a study of PD-L1 blockade in urothelial cancer. Study-wide background: Of approximately 29 patients, almost 26 were males with bladder-origin urothelial cancer. Blood-derived samples held a median about 150,000 T cells.

Repertoires were generated with immunoSEQ multiplex PCR, while TCRdb's copy carries only in-frame clones and drops some. The sample lists over 75,000 clones; more than 70% were seen once. Between the trimmed V and J ends, which lost 6 bases and 3 bases, there was a span of 14 bases. The CDR3 is made up of 14 amino acids. Germline CDR1 KGHSH, CDR2 LQKENI. Time point meaning: pretreatment peripheral blood. The patients' disease, urothelial carcinoma, was locally advanced or metastatic. This chain connects TRBV18 to TRBJ1-2; D is uncertain. The sequencing used PBMCs, collected around atezolizumab (anti-PD-L1) treatment. The sequence came from a man between 60 and 75 years old with urothelial cancer. CDR3 in amino acids: CASSLVRADYGYTF. CDR3 DNA: TGTGCCAGCTCCCTCGTGAGGGCCGACTATGGCTACACCTTC.